The 8 T cell receptor beta chains reported below all come from one sample, sequenced in a study of blood T cell repertoires in COVID-19. Sequencing used immunoSEQ multiplex PCR; TCRdb keeps in-frame clones, though not all of them. The sample includes about 160,000 clones, around 84% of them seen just once. Sequencing input: peripheral blood. The receptors derive from a woman aged 45-60 years with COVID-19, enrolled during active disease.

The rearrangement links TRBV12-5 to TRBJ1-5; 9 bases are shared with TRBD1. V trimming: 7 bases; J trimming: 5 bases; junction bases outside the gene matches: 12. The CDR3 has 16 amino acids. The germline CDR1 and CDR2 sequences are LGHNT and FRNRAP. DNA for the CDR3: TGTGCTAGTGTCCAATCTGACAGGGGGAAGGATCAGCCCCAGCATTTT. Translated, it gives CASVQSDRGKDQPQHF.

The chain has TRBV10-3 and TRBJ2-3, with TRBD2 matching 7 bases. The CDR3 loop spans 16 amino acids. Looked up from germline, CDR1 is ENHRY and CDR2 is SYGVKD. With V trimmed by 0 bases and J by 2 bases, 5 bases remained unmatched. The CDR3 DNA sequence: TGTGCCATCAGTGAGTCAGGGAGCGGGGTCACAGATACGCAGTATTTT. Its translation: CAISESGSGVTDTQYF.

The gene calls are TRBV5-6 and TRBJ2-7; 8 bases fit TRBD1. Trimming cost V 2 bases and J 7 bases; bases outside gene matches: 14. Germline V gene lookup returns CDR1 SGHDT and CDR2 YYEEEE. The CDR3 runs 16 residues. CDR3 coding DNA: TGTGCCAGCAGCTTATATTTGGGACAGGCTTTAGGGGAGCAGTACTTC. Protein: CASSLYLGQALGEQYF.

The rearrangement joins TRBV10-2 to TRBJ2-1; 12 nucleotides match TRBD1. Trimming at V came to 6 bases and at J to 10 bases, leaving 7 bases not matched to a gene. Germline V lookup: CDR1 WSHSY, CDR2 SAAADI. The CDR3 spans 14 residues. Here the CDR3 DNA reads TGCGCCAGCAGCGGGACAGGGGGCCTTTGGGAGCAGTTCTTC. Residues: CASSGTGGLWEQFF.

This chain connects TRBV10-3 to TRBJ2-1, with TRBD1 matching over 12 bases. Germline-derived CDR1 and CDR2 are ENHRY and SYGVKD. The ends lost 4 bases at V and 5 bases at J; junction bases unmatched: 3. This CDR3 spans 15 amino acids. The CDR3 spells CAISVWDRGHNEQFF. CDR3 in DNA: TGTGCCATCAGTGTGTGGGACAGGGGGCACAATGAGCAGTTCTTC.

The gene calls are TRBV7-3 and TRBJ2-3; TRBD2 might be the D (5 bases). The CDR3 loop spans 14 amino acids. V lost 5 bases, J lost 0 bases, and 9 bases lay in between. CDR1 and CDR2 (germline): SGHTA, FQGTGA. CDR3 sequence: CASSPSGSTDTQYF. CDR3 coding DNA: TGTGCCAGCAGCCCCAGCGGAAGCACAGATACGCAGTATTTT.

In nucleotides, the CDR3 is TGTGCCTGGGGTTTGGGACAGAATAATGAGCAGTTCTTC. Translation gives CAWGLGQNNEQFF. The chain couples TRBV30 to TRBJ2-1; 7 bases match TRBD1. V lost 5 bases, J lost 7 bases, and 8 bases stayed unmatched. In germline, CDR1 is GTSNPN, CDR2 SVGIG (reference sequence). The CDR3 spans 13 residues.

The chain carries TRBV14 and TRBJ1-6, with D maybe TRBD1 (5 bases). V was clipped by 0 bases and J by 10 bases, with 16 bases between them. Germline assignment: CDR1 SGHDN and CDR2 FVKESK. CDR3 length: 16 amino acids. The CDR3 region is CASSQDGDFISSPLHF. CDR3 DNA: TGTGCCAGCAGCCAAGATGGGGACTTCATCTCATCACCCCTCCACTTT.